The 14 T cell receptor beta chains listed next were all sequenced from one sample in a study of robustness of blood B and T cell sequencing. The template for TCR beta quantification was mRNA, not genomic DNA. cDNA synthesis used template switching with a 5' universal priming oligo. Each cDNA molecule was tagged by a 12-nucleotide random UMI. TCRdb used MiXCR to reprocess the PCR reads, holding one entry per CDR3 protein. The sample carries about 1,200 distinct CDR3 sequences, roughly 69% recorded once. Sequenced sample: peripheral blood. Every receptor here comes from a human donor in good health.

The chain joins TRBV12-3 or TRBV12-4 to TRBJ2-7; either TRBD1 or TRBD2 may fit D (5 bases each). The CDR3 is 12 amino acids. The V end lost 3 bases, the J end lost 6 bases, and 9 bases lay between the germline ends. CDR3 coding DNA: TGTGCCAGCAGTTTCCCAGGGACCGAGCAGTACTTC. Amino acids: CASSFPGTEQYF.

The table lists this clonotype with a few counts. This chain connects TRBV24-1 to TRBJ1-1; unclear D gene. The CDR3 has 13 residues. Trimming removed 9 bases from V and 2 bases from J, with 12 bases in between. Germline CDR1 KGHDR, CDR2 SFDVKD. This CDR3 reads CATGSDTNTEAFF. In nucleotides, the CDR3 is TGTGCCACCGGCAGTGATACCAACACTGAAGCTTTCTTT.

The chain combines TRBV5-1 with TRBJ1-2, with a possible D match to TRBD1 (6 bases). Germline V CDR1 and CDR2: SGHRS, YFSETQ. The V and J ends lost 4 bases and 4 bases respectively, with 20 bases between them. There are 16 residues in the CDR3. The chain's CDR3 is CASSTGDHRAVYGYTF. CDR3 nucleotides: TGCGCCAGCAGCACCGGGGATCACAGGGCCGTCTATGGCTACACCTTC.

V is TRBV28 and J is TRBJ1-2; D remains unclear. Deletions cut 5 bases from V and 4 bases from J, with 5 bases between. From germline, CDR1 is MDHEN and CDR2 SYDVKM. This CDR3 spans 11 amino acids. In nucleotides, the CDR3 is TGTGCCAGCAGTCCCGGCTATGGCTACACCTTC. This encodes CASSPGYGYTF.

The rearrangement uses TRBV10-3 and TRBJ1-1; tentative D call: TRBD1 (5 bases). The CDR3 has 14 residues. Germline-derived CDR1 and CDR2 are ENHRY and SYGVKD. Trimming stripped 6 bases from V and 1 base from J, with 12 bases between. The CDR3 bases are TGTGCCATCAGAAAGGACACATCGAACACTGAAGCTTTCTTT. Its translation is CAIRKDTSNTEAFF.

The chain links TRBV6-5 to TRBJ1-1, with no clear D. CDR1 is MNHEY and CDR2 is SVGAGI in the germline V gene. The CDR3 totals 15 residues. The V end lost 0 bases, the J end lost 3 bases, and 11 bases lay between the germline ends. CDR3 residues: CASSYSTGWYTEAFF. The CDR3 DNA sequence: TGTGCCAGCAGTTACTCGACGGGGTGGTACACTGAAGCTTTCTTT.

This clonotype was observed a handful of times. V is TRBV19 and J is TRBJ1-6; TRBD1 is a possible D gene (6 bases). The germline V and J ends were trimmed by 0 bases and 9 bases, with 12 bases remaining between them. In germline, CDR1 is LNHDA, CDR2 SQIVND (reference sequence). The CDR3 covers 15 residues. Written as DNA, the CDR3 is TGTGCCAGTAGTATAGAGGTACAGGGACGTTCACCCCTCCACTTT. This codes for CASSIEVQGRSPLHF.

V and J are TRBV6-1 and TRBJ2-4; 7 nucleotides line up with TRBD1. Germline V gene data show CDR1 as MNHNS and CDR2 as SASEGT. CDR3 size: 13 residues. J was trimmed by 2 bases and V by 7 bases; bases with no gene match: 2. CDR3 sequence reads: CASKGQPKNIQYF. CDR3 DNA: TGTGCCAGCAAGGGACAGCCCAAAAACATTCAGTACTTC.

This clonotype is categorized as large. This chain uses TRBV20-1 with TRBJ1-2; TRBD1 might be the D (6 bases). Deletions cut 0 bases from V and 5 bases from J, with 10 bases between. CDR1 is DFQATT and CDR2 is SNEGSKA in the germline V gene (reference sequence). This CDR3 comprises 13 residues. CDR3 loop: CSAREGAIYGYTF. The CDR3 DNA follows: TGCAGTGCTAGAGAGGGGGCCATTTATGGCTACACCTTC.

The DNA of the CDR3 is TGTGCCAGCAGTGCCCTTTTACTAGCGGGGCGAAACACAGATACGCAGTATTTT. Translating it yields CASSALLLAGRNTDTQYF. This sequence joins TRBV6-1 and TRBJ2-3, with 10 nucleotides matching TRBD2. J was trimmed by 2 bases and V by 4 bases; bases with no gene match: 12. Germline V gene lookup returns CDR1 MNHNS and CDR2 SASEGT. The CDR3 is made up of 18 amino acids.

The chain is built from TRBV11-3 and TRBJ2-7; a possible D gene is TRBD1 (6 bases). The germline V and J ends were trimmed by 5 bases and 4 bases, with 21 bases remaining between them. In germline, CDR1 is SGHNT, CDR2 YENEEA. This CDR3 comprises 16 residues. The CDR3 is CASSRAGSQGSYEQYF. CDR3 DNA sequence: TGTGCCAGCAGCCGTGCCGGGTCCCAGGGGAGTTACGAGCAGTACTTC. Full variable domain (remainder filled in from reference TRBV11-3 and TRBJ2-7): EAGVVQSPRYKIIEKKQPVAFWCNPISGHNTLYWYLQNLGQGPELLIRYENEEAVDDSQLPKDRFSAERLKGVDSTLKIQPAELGDSAVYLCASSRAGSQGSYEQYFGPGTRLTVT.

In DNA form, the CDR3 reads TGTGCCAGCACACCGCCTCCTGGGAGCTATGGCTACACCTTC. Translating it yields CASTPPPGSYGYTF. This chain uses TRBV28 with TRBJ1-2; no definite D call. This CDR3 is built from 14 residues. Between the trimmed V and J ends, which lost 7 bases and 4 bases, there was a span of 16 bases. CDR1 MDHEN and CDR2 SYDVKM come from the germline V gene.

This clonotype was recorded a few times. This chain connects TRBV2 to TRBJ2-2; the D is unclear. V lost 1 base, J lost 0 bases, and 15 bases lay in between. Germline CDR1 and CDR2: SNHLY and FYNNEI. The CDR3 runs 18 residues. The DNA of the CDR3 is TGTGCCAGCAGTGAAGGTCACAACCTAGATCCGAACACCGGGGAGCTGTTTTTT. It translates to CASSEGHNLDPNTGELFF.

This rearrangement joins TRBV6-1 to TRBJ2-5; 11 nucleotides align to TRBD2. Germline-derived CDR1 and CDR2 are MNHNS and SASEGT. V dropped 3 bases and J dropped 2; count of bases not matched to a gene: 2. The length of the CDR3 is 15 residues. CDR3 protein: CASSEVAGGQETQYF. The CDR3 DNA sequence: TGTGCCAGCAGTGAGGTAGCGGGGGGGCAAGAGACCCAGTACTTC.